The following is a T cell receptor (beta chain) sequence with its context. Antigen unknown. The entry originates in a study of PD-1 blockade in mismatch repair-deficient tumors. As for the study in general: Patients had 12 mismatch repair-deficient cancer types and were previously treated and progressing. Whole-study findings and limits: Tumor-resident clones, often absent from pretreatment blood, expanded after pembrolizumab and then contracted.

All patients were mismatch repair deficient, assessed by either PCR or immunohistochemistry. A few pembrolizumab responders had their TCRs sequenced. CDR3 length: 15 residues. V lost 4 bases, J lost 2 bases, and 8 bases stayed unmatched. Germline CDR1 and CDR2: MNHNS and SASEGT. Profiling relied on immunoSEQ multiplex PCR, and the TCRdb table lists in-frame clones only, not all of them. This sample has some 26,000 clones; 75% to 85% occur once, and the top ten carry 20%. Sequenced material: peripheral blood, taken 12 weeks after starting pembrolizumab. The chain has TRBV6-1 and TRBJ2-7; 7 bases line up with TRBD1. This clonotype was obtained from an adult with mismatch repair-deficient cancer. For the CDR3, the DNA is TGTGCCAGCAGTGCCCCCCGGGACAGCACCTACGAGCAGTACTTC. It codes for CASSAPRDSTYEQYF.